A single T cell receptor beta chain is shown here with its context. Measured with immunoSEQ multiplex PCR; TCRdb has only the in-frame clones, and not every one. The table shows about 63,000 clones, with about 88% occurring only once. This specimen belongs to a study of technical replicates of blood from a few donors. Germline assignment: CDR1 MGHRA and CDR2 YSYEKL. V lost 3 bases and J lost 4; bases outside the gene matches: 8. This CDR3 is 15 amino acids long. The clonotype originates from a human donor in good health. Some clones in this sample may be carry-over from other donors' samples. Sequencing was carried out using PBMCs. The chain is built from TRBV4-1 and TRBJ2-5; 7 bases map to TRBD1. CDR3 sequence (DNA): TGCGCCAGCAGCCAGGAACAGGGGATTATAGAGACCCAGTACTTC. It is translated as CASSQEQGIIETQYF.